This T cell receptor (beta chain) was sequenced in a study of vaccination effects on CD4 cells after COVID-19. The overall study: Every well housed two million PBMC, which grew in culture alongside around 10 IU/ml IL-2 and 10 ug/ml peptides. Broader study findings: In the study, convalescent patients were few, and early post-infection timepoints were absent.

The culture ran for around nine days, and then CD4+ T cells were isolated. Days 3 and 7 saw half the medium replaced with IL-2 medium. This CDR3 is built from 13 residues. Trimming stripped 4 bases from V and 5 bases from J, with 10 bases between. The germline V gene has CDR1 KGHDR and CDR2 SFDVKD. This clone was seen a handful of times. Its antigen remains unknown. Here immunoSEQ multiplex PCR was the method, and the copy in TCRdb shows in-frame clones only, minus some. The sample records some 23,000 clones, 65% to 80% being singletons. This specimen consisted of CD4+ T cells from PBMCs cultured without peptide, obtained before COVID-19 vaccination. This clonotype was sampled from a human donor who received a COVID-19 vaccine. This chain connects TRBV24-1 to TRBJ1-2, with a tentative D call TRBD1 (5 bases). The CDR3 is CATSDGGRYGYTF. The CDR3 DNA reads TGTGCCACCAGTGACGGGGGGAGGTATGGCTACACCTTC.